This TCR beta chain originates from a study of spatial heterogeneity in lung cancer. Across the study: Detection of beta-chain sequences consistently exceeded that of alpha-chain sequences. Overall study findings and caveats: Ubiquitous, expanded tumor-derived TCRs were more frequently observed in blood at resection than at follow-up.

All TCR cDNA molecules were individually tagged with a unique molecular identifier. TCRdb independently ran MiXCR on the 5' RACE reads; one entry per CDR3 protein. The sample includes 4,000 to 5,000 distinct CDR3 sequences, approximately 9.5% of them seen just once. Looked up from germline, CDR1 is ENHRY and CDR2 is SYGVKD. Trimming left V 3 bases short and J 0 bases short, with 5 bases between. This CDR3 is built from 13 residues. This clonotype occurred many times. Its antigen is not known. The time point: sample taken at primary tumor resection. The input material, whole RNA from tumor, nontumor lung or frozen PBMC, was sequenced unsorted.

Sequencing was performed on PBMCs, taken at surgery. This clonotype was sampled from a male donor with early-stage non-small cell lung cancer. The V call is TRBV10-3, the J call TRBJ1-1, with D hard to call. As DNA, the CDR3 is TGTGCCATCAGTGACAGCATGAACACTGAAGCTTTCTTT. It specifies CAISDSMNTEAFF.